The 28 T cell receptor beta chains listed next were all sequenced from one sample in a study of OX40 agonist ivuxolimab in advanced cancers. This table comes from immunoSEQ multiplex PCR, and its TCRdb copy is limited to in-frame clones, with some not included. The sample carries around 50,000 clones, 88% recorded once. The starting material was CD4+ or CD8+ T cells sorted from blood, obtained in a trial of the OX40 agonist ivuxolimab. The receptors were sampled from an adult with an advanced solid tumor such as melanoma, head and neck, liver or kidney cancer.

The rearrangement uses TRBV7-8 and TRBJ2-1; 10 nucleotides align to TRBD1. Trimming took 0 bases from V and 3 from J; bases not matched to a gene: 5. Germline-derived CDR1 and CDR2 are SGHVS and FQNEAQ. This CDR3 is built from 17 residues. The CDR3 reads CASSLAGQGVLYNEQFF. The CDR3 region has the DNA TGTGCCAGCAGCTTAGCCGGACAGGGGGTTCTCTACAATGAGCAGTTCTTC.

V usage is TRBV9 and J usage is TRBJ2-3; no reliable D call. CDR3 length: 14 residues. Germline V CDR1 and CDR2: SGDLS, YYNGEE. Between the trimmed V and J ends, which lost 4 bases and 0 bases, there was a span of 9 bases. The CDR3 protein is CASSPRASTDTQYF. In DNA form, the CDR3 reads TGTGCCAGCAGCCCCCGAGCGAGCACAGATACGCAGTATTTT.

The chain has TRBV28 and TRBJ2-1; TRBD2 agrees at 13 bases. Germline CDR1 reads MDHEN; CDR2 reads SYDVKM. V gave up 1 base and J gave up 7 bases; unmatched junction bases: 10. The CDR3 is 18 residues long. CDR3 coding DNA: TGTGCCAGCAGTTTATTCGCCCGGACTAGCGGGAGTAAAAATGAGCAGTTCTTC. Protein: CASSLFARTSGSKNEQFF.

This sequence joins TRBV11-2 and TRBJ2-7, with D hard to call. Trimming shortened V by 1 base and J by 0 bases, and 4 bases separated the two germline ends. Germline lookup yields CDR1 SGHAT and CDR2 FQNNGV. The CDR3 is made up of 13 amino acids. The CDR3 loop reads CASSLAISYEQYF. In DNA, the CDR3 is TGTGCCAGCAGCTTAGCGATCTCCTACGAGCAGTACTTC.

This clone was seen just once. The rearrangement joins TRBV11-2 to TRBJ2-1, with D possibly matching TRBD1 (6 bases). The CDR3 is 13 residues long. Germline CDR1 is SGHAT and CDR2 is FQNNGV. V was trimmed by 4 bases and J by 4 bases, leaving 8 bases between them. The CDR3 loop is CASSSGQYNEQFF. In DNA, the CDR3 is TGTGCCAGCAGCTCTGGACAGTACAATGAGCAGTTCTTC.

This clone has a handful of counts. The chain uses TRBV9 and TRBJ2-1; 10 bases match TRBD2. The CDR3 contains 16 residues. CDR1 SGDLS and CDR2 YYNGEE come from the germline V gene. The trim removed 1 base at V and 2 bases at J, leaving 3 bases unmatched. CDR3 sequence (DNA): TGTGCCAGCAGCGTAACGGGGACTAGCGCCTACAATGAGCAGTTCTTC. Protein product: CASSVTGTSAYNEQFF.

J is TRBJ2-3 and V is TRBV10-3; 7 nucleotides line up with TRBD2. Trimming cost V 2 bases and J 0 bases; bases outside gene matches: 5. In germline, CDR1 is ENHRY, CDR2 SYGVKD. This CDR3 has 16 amino acids. CDR3 nucleotides: TGTGCCATCAGTGAGCCTAGCGGTGCTAGCACAGATACGCAGTATTTT. It specifies CAISEPSGASTDTQYF.

This rearrangement joins TRBV5-4 to TRBJ2-1; 8 bases match TRBD1. The V gene end was trimmed by 1 base and the J gene end by 2 bases; junction bases not matched to a gene: 2. The germline V gene has CDR1 SGHNT and CDR2 YYREEE (reference sequence). The CDR3 contains 15 residues. CDR3 sequence: CASSLTGGTYNEQFF. DNA for the CDR3: TGTGCCAGCAGCTTGACAGGGGGAACCTACAATGAGCAGTTCTTC.

The rearrangement links TRBV28 to TRBJ1-3; tentatively, D is TRBD1 (6 bases). V lost 7 bases to trimming and J lost 1 base, with 20 bases between them. Germline values: CDR1 MDHEN, CDR2 SYDVKM. CDR3 length: 17 residues. The CDR3: CASTRGRGRNSGNTIYF. The CDR3 nucleotides are TGTGCCAGCACTCGCGGCCGGGGGCGGAATTCTGGAAACACCATATATTTT.

This clone was seen only once. V is TRBV10-3 and J is TRBJ2-2; D possibly uses TRBD1 or TRBD2 (5 bases each). The CDR3 has 14 amino acids. Germline loops: CDR1 ENHRY, CDR2 SYGVKD. Between the trimmed V and J ends, which lost 6 bases and 4 bases, there was a span of 12 bases. CDR3 coding DNA: TGTGCCATCAGCAGGGCGGAGGCCACCGGGGAGCTGTTTTTT. Protein: CAISRAEATGELFF.

V gene TRBV18 combines with J gene TRBJ2-7; no clear D. The V gene's germline CDR1 is KGHSH and CDR2 LQKENI. Trimming removed 1 base from V and 5 bases from J, with 6 bases in between. The CDR3 has 12 amino acids. The CDR3 bases are TGTGCCAGCTCACCACAGTATGACGAGCAGTACTTC. This translates into CASSPQYDEQYF. Based on the CDR3 plus reference TRBV18 and TRBJ2-7, the full variable domain is NAGVMQNPRHLVRRRGQEARLRCSPMKGHSHVYWYRQLPEEGLKFMVYLQKENIIDESGMPKERFSAEFPKEGPSILRIQQVVRGDSAAYFCASSPQYDEQYFGPGTRLTVT.

This sequence joins TRBV30 and TRBJ2-1; no definite D call. The CDR3 is 13 residues long. Germline V gives CDR1 GTSNPN, CDR2 SVGIG (reference sequence). V dropped 3 bases and J dropped 12 bases, with 18 bases sitting between them. CDR3 residues: CAWRGSLTLGQFF. DNA of the CDR3: TGTGCCTGGAGAGGAAGTCTAACTTTGGGGCAGTTCTTC.

The rearrangement joins TRBV7-9 to TRBJ2-7; D is perhaps TRBD2 (5 bases). Germline V CDR1 and CDR2: SEHNR, FQNEAQ (reference sequence). The CDR3 has 16 residues. Trimming removed 5 bases from V and 0 bases from J, with 17 bases in between. CDR3 DNA sequence: TGTGCCAGCAGCCCCCCTCCGGGGAATCCCTCCTACGAGCAGTACTTC. The encoded protein is CASSPPPGNPSYEQYF.

This clone was detected only once. This chain joins TRBV2 and TRBJ2-3; D might be TRBD2 (5 bases). V was pared by 4 bases and J by 5 bases, with 7 bases between. CDR1 SNHLY and CDR2 FYNNEI come from the germline V gene. This CDR3 region has 12 residues. CDR3 sequence reads: CASSVRGDTQYF. In DNA form, the CDR3 reads TGTGCCAGCAGTGTCCGGGGAGATACGCAGTATTTT.

V gene TRBV6-5 combines with J gene TRBJ2-7, with 8 bases aligning to TRBD2. Germline CDR1 MNHEY, CDR2 SVGAGI. Trimming took 1 base from V and 3 from J; bases not matched to a gene: 5. The CDR3 runs to 15 residues. The CDR3 is CASSYLSGGHYEQYF. As DNA, the CDR3 is TGTGCCAGCAGTTACTTATCGGGAGGGCACTACGAGCAGTACTTC.

The chain couples TRBV28 to TRBJ1-3; no firm D call. V was clipped by 3 bases and J by 8 bases, with 17 bases between them. In germline, CDR1 is MDHEN, CDR2 SYDVKM. This CDR3 is 15 amino acids long. The CDR3 reads CASSLTHSPSDTIYF. The DNA for the CDR3 is TGTGCCAGCAGTTTGACCCATAGCCCGAGTGACACCATATATTTT.

CDR3 loop: CASSRDRTDTQYF. CDR3 sequence (DNA): TGTGCCAGCAGCAGGGACCGTACAGATACGCAGTATTTT. This chain links TRBV7-3 with TRBJ2-3; possibly TRBD1 or TRBD2 for D (5 bases each). The CDR3 is 13 amino acids. Trimming removed 5 bases at V and 3 bases at J, with 9 bases between. Germline loops: CDR1 SGHTA, CDR2 FQGTGA.

The V and J genes are TRBV18 and TRBJ2-1; TRBD1 or TRBD2 may be the D gene (5 bases each). Germline V lookup: CDR1 KGHSH, CDR2 LQKENI. The V end lost 3 bases, the J end lost 4 bases, and 16 bases lay between the germline ends. This CDR3 has 16 amino acids. CDR3 loop: CASSPLGVGDYNEQFF. The CDR3 region has the DNA TGTGCCAGCTCACCCCTTGGGGTGGGGGATTACAATGAGCAGTTCTTC.

This chain connects TRBV2 to TRBJ1-1; tentative D call: TRBD1 (6 bases). Looked up from germline, CDR1 is SNHLY and CDR2 is FYNNEI. V was shortened by 5 bases and J by 3 bases, with 13 bases between the two germline ends. The CDR3 is 14 amino acids. In DNA, the CDR3 is TGTGCCAGCAGTTACAGGGAGGAGCACACTGAAGCTTTCTTT. Its translation: CASSYREEHTEAFF.

The chain has TRBV6-1 and TRBJ2-7; the D is unclear. The ends were cut back, 6 bases at V and 0 bases at J, with 6 bases in the middle. The CDR3 contains 12 residues. The germline V gene has CDR1 MNHNS and CDR2 SASEGT. CDR3 in amino acids: CASSLPSYEQYF. In DNA, the CDR3 is TGTGCCAGCAGCCTCCCCTCCTACGAGCAGTACTTC.

The chain carries TRBV19 and TRBJ2-3; D not resolved. Germline V gene sequence: CDR1 LNHDA, CDR2 SQIVND (reference sequence). The CDR3 is 12 residues long. V was pared by 5 bases and J by 6 bases, with 9 bases between. CDR3 region: CASSVHGDTQYF. In DNA, the CDR3 is TGTGCCAGTAGTGTACACGGGGATACGCAGTATTTT.

The chain uses TRBV9 and TRBJ2-3; 10 nucleotides match TRBD2. CDR1 and CDR2 (germline): SGDLS, YYNGEE. The CDR3 loop spans 16 amino acids. J lost 1 base, V lost 0 bases, and 2 bases had no gene match. CDR3 in amino acids: CASSVGAGGGTDTQYF. In DNA form, the CDR3 reads TGTGCCAGCAGCGTAGGAGCGGGAGGGGGCACAGATACGCAGTATTTT. Full variable domain (remainder filled in from reference TRBV9 and TRBJ2-3): DSGVTQTPKHLITATGQRVTLRCSPRSGDLSVYWYQQSLDQGLQFLIQYYNGEERAKGNILERFSAQQFPDLHSELNLSSLELGDSALYFCASSVGAGGGTDTQYFGPGTRLTVL.

This chain connects TRBV28 to TRBJ1-4; 8 nucleotides match TRBD1. CDR1 is MDHEN and CDR2 is SYDVKM in the germline V gene. The CDR3 has 15 amino acids. V was clipped by 4 bases and J by 5 bases; unmatched bases: 6. CDR3 region: CASSSPAGGNEKLFF. The CDR3 DNA reads as TGTGCCAGCAGTTCCCCGGCAGGGGGCAATGAAAAACTGTTTTTT.

The rearrangement uses TRBV5-1 and TRBJ2-7, with a tentative D call TRBD2 (6 bases). Trimming removed 0 bases at V and 3 bases at J, with 10 bases between. CDR3 size: 14 residues. The germline CDR1 and CDR2 sequences are SGHRS and YFSETQ. CDR3 in amino acids: CASSLAAGNYEQYF. CDR3 nucleotide sequence: TGCGCCAGCAGCTTGGCCGCGGGGAACTACGAGCAGTACTTC. Filled out from reference TRBV5-1 and TRBJ2-7, the complete variable domain reads KAGVTQTPRYLIKTRGQQVTLSCSPISGHRSVSWYQQTPGQGLQFLFEYFSETQRNKGNFPGRFSGRQFSNSRSEMNVSTLELGDSALYLCASSLAAGNYEQYFGPGTRLTVT.

The chain links TRBV5-6 to TRBJ2-7, with D possibly being TRBD1 (6 bases). The CDR3 consists of 13 residues. Germline lookup yields CDR1 SGHDT and CDR2 YYEEEE. Deletions cut 5 bases from V and 3 bases from J, with 12 bases between. The CDR3 DNA reads as TGTGCCAGCAGAGTAATGGACAGCTACGAGCAGTACTTC. Residues: CASRVMDSYEQYF.

This chain uses TRBV13 with TRBJ1-1; TRBD1 is a possible D gene (5 bases). Germline V gives CDR1 PRHDT, CDR2 FYEKMQ (reference sequence). The CDR3 has 13 residues. V lost 2 bases and J lost 5, with 9 bases in between. CDR3 residues: CASSLQGRTEAFF. The CDR3 region has the DNA TGTGCCAGCAGCTTACAGGGAAGGACTGAAGCTTTCTTT.

This sequence joins TRBV28 and TRBJ1-3; tentatively, D is TRBD1 (6 bases). There are 14 residues in the CDR3. V dropped 6 bases and J dropped 7 bases, with 16 bases sitting between them. CDR1 MDHEN and CDR2 SYDVKM come from the germline V gene. The CDR3 nucleotides are TGTGCCAGCAGGCGATCAGGGGCCCGGAACACCATATATTTT. Protein product: CASRRSGARNTIYF.

J is TRBJ1-3 and V is TRBV21-1; the D segment call TRBD1 is taken from the table without a DNA check. TRBV21-1 is marked as a pseudogene. This CDR3 region has 16 residues. CDR3 region: CASSKDRGPSGNTIYF. The CDR3 nucleotides are TGTGCCAGCAGCAAGGACAGGGGGCCTTCTGGAAACACCATATATTTT.